At least ten counts were recorded for the clone carrying this T cell receptor beta chain. Antigen: not known. One end of the junction varies from germline; a read error may be responsible. The authors made TCR beta libraries by quantitative 5'-RACE with molecular barcodes. TCRdb called the 5' RACE reads again in MiXCR, with one record for every CDR3 protein. The sample contains a few hundred thousand distinct CDR3 sequences, roughly 8% of which appear only once. The data were taken from a study of CD8 T cells in ankylosing spondylitis. Study-level findings and limits: It appeared that ankylosing spondylitis blood was characterized by a TCR beta motif of fewer than ten highly homologous variants. In ankylosing spondylitis patients, matched synovial fluid reportedly showed significant enrichment of disease-linked clones.

The CDR3 length is 12 residues. This receptor was identified in a male donor with ankylosing spondylitis. The rearrangement uses TRBV12-3 or TRBV12-4 and TRBJ2-7; 8 nucleotides match TRBD1. The sequenced sample was blood, either unsorted or a sorted T cell fraction (not recorded which). This chain's CDR3 is CASSLWDRYLSF. The CDR3 DNA is TGTGCCAGCAGTTTATGGGACAGGTATCTTTCCTTC.